These T cell receptor beta chains were read from a single sample in a study of blood T cell repertoires in COVID-19. Measured with immunoSEQ multiplex PCR; TCRdb has only the in-frame clones, and not every one. The data hold fewer than 350,000 clones, with 85% observed a single time. Sequenced material: PBMCs or T cells enriched from blood (not recorded which). Receptors originate from a woman between 45 and 60 years old who had recovered from COVID-19. Both conserved end residues are part of each CDR3. D genes are given only for firm matches. Clone size is not always given. Where it is, it says once, few, many or a class for expanded clones.

. | TRBD1 | TRBJ1-4 | TRBV19 | TGTGCCAGTACCCTACCGGGACAGGGTGACGAAAAACTGTTTTTT | CASTLPGQGDEKLFF
. | . | TRBJ2-3 | TRBV2 | TGTGCCAGCAGTGTGGTCGACTTTAGCACAGATACGCAGTATTTT | CASSVVDFSTDTQYF
. | . | TRBJ2-2 | TRBV4-1 | TGCGCCAGCAGCCACACCATCGGAGGGCTTCTTACCGGGGAGCTGTTTTTT | CASSHTIGGLLTGELFF
. | TRBD1 | TRBJ1-2 | TRBV9 | TGTGCCAGCAGCGTAGATGTGACAGGGAATGGCTACACCTTC | CASSVDVTGNGYTF
. | TRBD1 | TRBJ1-3 | TRBV30 | TGTGCCTGGAGTGCAGGGGGCTCTGGAAACACCATATATTTT | CAWSAGGSGNTIYF
few | . | TRBJ2-3 | TRBV3-1/TRBV3-2 | TGTGCCAGCAGCCAAGTTGGAGGGAGCCCAGATACGCAGTATTTT | CASSQVGGSPDTQYF
. | . | TRBJ1-3 | TRBV19 | TGTGCCAGTAGTTTGGCTCATGGTAACACCATATATTTT | CASSLAHGNTIYF
. | . | TRBJ1-1 | TRBV12-5 | TGTGCTAGTGGTTTGGACGCTTGGGACAAGAACACTGAAGCTTTCTTT | CASGLDAWDKNTEAFF
. | . | TRBJ1-1 | TRBV7-2 | TGTGCCAGCAGCCAGAACGATTGGGGGGCTGAAGCTTTCTTT | CASSQNDWGAEAFF
once | . | TRBJ2-7 | TRBV7-2 | TGTGCCAGCAGCTTATCTCTTCGGGGTTACGAGCAGTACTTC | CASSLSLRGYEQYF
. | . | TRBJ2-5 | TRBV13 | TGTGCCAGCAGCTTTGGAGGGCAGACCCAGTACTTC | CASSFGGQTQYF
many | TRBD1 | TRBJ1-2 | TRBV14 | TGTGCCAGCAGCCTGAAGACAGGGTGGAACTATGGCTACACCTTC | CASSLKTGWNYGYTF
. | TRBD1 | TRBJ2-5 | TRBV18 | TGTGCCAGCTCATCAACAGGGGGGCGAGAGACCCAGTACTTC | CASSSTGGRETQYF
. | . | TRBJ1-3 | TRBV4-1 | TGCGCCAGCAGCAGGGGGGGGGCGTCCGGCTCTGGAAACACCATATATTTT | CASSRGGASGSGNTIYF
many | TRBD1 | TRBJ1-4 | TRBV4-1 | TGCGCCAGCAGCCAAGGGACAGGGCGAGAAAAACTGTTTTTT | CASSQGTGREKLFF
. | TRBD1 | TRBJ1-6 | TRBV7-2 | TGTGCCAGCAGCTCACAGGGGATTCGGAATTCACCCCTCCACTTT | CASSSQGIRNSPLHF
. | . | TRBJ1-3 | TRBV12-3/TRBV12-4 | TGTGCCAGCAGCCGGACAGGAAACACCATATATTTT | CASSRTGNTIYF
. | TRBD2 | TRBJ2-3 | TRBV7-9 | TGTGCCAGCGGACAACCACTAGCGGGAGGTAACACAGATACGCAGTATTTT | CASGQPLAGGNTDTQYF
. | . | TRBJ2-4 | TRBV6-2/TRBV6-3 | TGTGCCAGCAGTTACTCGACATTACTGGCCAAAAACATTCAGTACTTC | CASSYSTLLAKNIQYF
. | . | TRBJ1-3 | TRBV4-2 | TGTGCCAGCAGCCAAGGCAGCGACTCTGGAAACACCATATATTTT | CASSQGSDSGNTIYF
. | . | TRBJ1-1 | TRBV27 | TGTGCCAGCAGTTTAGGACAGAACACTGAAGCTTTCTTT | CASSLGQNTEAFF
few | . | TRBJ1-2 | TRBV5-4 | TGTGCCAGCAGCTTCGCAGGAGGGGATGGCTACACCTTC | CASSFAGGDGYTF
. | . | TRBJ2-5 | TRBV27 | TGTGCCAGCAGTTTATCGGGGGTAGCGGAGCCTATTTGGGAGACCCAGTACTTC | CASSLSGVAEPIWETQYF
. | . | TRBJ2-2 | TRBV6-5 | TGTGCCAGCAGTTACTCGCGGGCGTCGAACACCGGGGAGCTGTTTTTT | CASSYSRASNTGELFF
. | TRBD2 | TRBJ2-5 | TRBV6-2/TRBV6-3 | TGTGCCAGCAGCCACATAACGACTAGCGGGAGGGCTGGAGAGACCCAGTACTTC | CASSHITTSGRAGETQYF
. | . | TRBJ2-1 | TRBV5-6 | TGTGCCAGCAGCTATCTACAGGGCTACAATGAGCAGTTCTTC | CASSYLQGYNEQFF
. | . | TRBJ2-7 | TRBV7-9 | TGTGCCAGCAGCTTTTTCGGGAGCTACGAGCAGTACTTC | CASSFFGSYEQYF
. | . | TRBJ1-4 | TRBV9 | TGTGCCAGCGCCGCGGGGTTGGAAGAAAAACTGTTTTTT | CASAAGLEEKLFF
. | . | TRBJ1-3 | TRBV18 | TGTGCCAGCTCACCCAGAGACAGCCTCTCTGGAAACACCATATATTTT | CASSPRDSLSGNTIYF